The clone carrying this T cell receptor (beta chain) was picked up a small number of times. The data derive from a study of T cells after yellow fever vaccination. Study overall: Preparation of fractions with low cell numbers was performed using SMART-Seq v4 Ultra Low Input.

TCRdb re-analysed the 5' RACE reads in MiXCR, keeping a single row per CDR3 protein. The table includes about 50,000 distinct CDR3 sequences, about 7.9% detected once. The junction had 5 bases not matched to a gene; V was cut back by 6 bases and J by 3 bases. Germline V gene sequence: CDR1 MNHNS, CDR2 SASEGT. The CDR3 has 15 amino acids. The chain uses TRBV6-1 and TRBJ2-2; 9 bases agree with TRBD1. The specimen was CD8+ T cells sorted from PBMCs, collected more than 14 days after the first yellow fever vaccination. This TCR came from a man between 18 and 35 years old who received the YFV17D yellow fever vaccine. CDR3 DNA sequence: TGTGCCAGCAGGAGTGGGACAGGGCACACCGGGGAGCTGTTTTTT. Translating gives CASRSGTGHTGELFF.